This passage covers 8 T cell receptor beta chains from one sample sequenced in a study of shared clonotypes between healthy human individuals. Assay: immunoSEQ multiplex PCR; the TCRdb copy retains only in-frame clones and omits some. Of 97,000 or so clones listed, approximately 44% are singletons. Sequencing input: PBMCs. These receptors were obtained from a woman between 40 and 55 years old in good health. Some clones in this sample may be carry-over from other donors' samples.

The gene calls are TRBV19 and TRBJ1-5; a possible D gene is TRBD1 (5 bases). V was trimmed by 7 bases and J by 9 bases, leaving 22 bases between them. Germline V lookup: CDR1 LNHDA, CDR2 SQIVND (reference sequence). The CDR3 has 15 residues. The CDR3 DNA reads TGTGCCAGTACCACCGACCGGGACCAAAGTTGGCCCCAGCATTTT. Translated, it gives CASTTDRDQSWPQHF.

The chain employs TRBV29-1 and TRBJ2-3; 12 positions match TRBD2. Per germline, CDR1 SQVTM and CDR2 ANQGSEA. The trim removed 4 bases at V and 4 bases at J, leaving 6 bases unmatched. The CDR3 is made up of 15 amino acids. The CDR3 DNA reads TGCAGCGTTGCCCGGACTAGCGGGACCTCAGATACGCAGTATTTT. It translates to CSVARTSGTSDTQYF.

V and J are TRBV6-4 and TRBJ2-1; no clear D gene. V lost 0 bases, J lost 5 bases, and 5 bases lay in between. The CDR3 runs 13 residues. Germline CDR1 and CDR2: MRHNA and SNTAGT. CDR3 protein: CASSDSSNNEQFF. The CDR3 DNA reads as TGTGCCAGCAGTGACTCTTCGAACAATGAGCAGTTCTTC.

CDR3 coding DNA: TGCAGCGTCCGCCGTGGACAGGGGGCGGGTGAAAAACTGTTTTTT. Its translation: CSVRRGQGAGEKLFF. V is TRBV29-1 and J is TRBJ1-4, with 11 positions matching TRBD1. The ends lost 6 bases at V and 7 bases at J; junction bases unmatched: 10. This CDR3 is built from 15 residues. Germline CDR1 and CDR2: SQVTM and ANQGSEA.

This clone was seen only a few times. The chain couples TRBV5-4 to TRBJ1-2; D might be TRBD1 (6 bases). V was clipped by 4 bases and J by 3 bases, with 16 bases between them. The CDR3 runs to 15 residues. CDR1 is SGHNT and CDR2 is YYREEE in the germline V gene (reference sequence). CDR3 residues: CASSLGGASDYGYTF. The CDR3 DNA sequence: TGTGCCAGCAGCCTGGGGGGGGCCAGTGACTATGGCTACACCTTC.

This clone was found many times. V usage is TRBV10-3 and J usage is TRBJ2-6; D gene uncertain. Trimming took off 9 bases at V and 0 bases at J, with 9 bases between the two ends. Per the germline V gene, CDR1 is ENHRY and CDR2 is SYGVKD. The CDR3 contains 14 residues. The CDR3 bases are TGTGCCATTTTACCGAGCTCTGGGGCCAACGTCCTGACTTTC. Its protein product is CAILPSSGANVLTF.

On this clone: A clone one base away is much larger, so this may be a read error. The rearrangement uses TRBV4-2 and TRBJ2-7; TRBD2 aligns across 12 bases. CDR3 length equals 15 residues. Losses at the gene ends were 4 bases for V and 2 bases for J; bases not matched to a gene: 3. Looked up from germline, CDR1 is LGHNA and CDR2 is YNFKEQ. This CDR3 reads CASSLGLAGTYEQYF. The CDR3 DNA follows: TGTGCCAGCAGCCTCGGACTAGCGGGAACCTACGAGCAGTACTTC.

Remarks on this clone: A read error may be the cause here, since a much bigger clone is one base away. The chain has TRBV7-9 and TRBJ2-5, with D uncertain. The CDR3 is 13 amino acids. The V gene's germline CDR1 is SEHNR and CDR2 FQNEAQ (reference sequence). DNA for the CDR3: TGTGCCGGCAGCTTAAATGGCCAAGAGACCCAGTACTTC. Its protein product is CAGSLNGQETQYF. Variable domain in full (rest from reference TRBV7-9 and TRBJ2-5): DTGVSQNPRHKITKRGQNVTFRCDPISEHNRLYWYRQTLGQGPEFLTYFQNEAQLEKSRLLSDRFSAERPKGSFSTLEIQRTEQGDSAMYLCAGSLNGQETQYFGPGTRLLVL.